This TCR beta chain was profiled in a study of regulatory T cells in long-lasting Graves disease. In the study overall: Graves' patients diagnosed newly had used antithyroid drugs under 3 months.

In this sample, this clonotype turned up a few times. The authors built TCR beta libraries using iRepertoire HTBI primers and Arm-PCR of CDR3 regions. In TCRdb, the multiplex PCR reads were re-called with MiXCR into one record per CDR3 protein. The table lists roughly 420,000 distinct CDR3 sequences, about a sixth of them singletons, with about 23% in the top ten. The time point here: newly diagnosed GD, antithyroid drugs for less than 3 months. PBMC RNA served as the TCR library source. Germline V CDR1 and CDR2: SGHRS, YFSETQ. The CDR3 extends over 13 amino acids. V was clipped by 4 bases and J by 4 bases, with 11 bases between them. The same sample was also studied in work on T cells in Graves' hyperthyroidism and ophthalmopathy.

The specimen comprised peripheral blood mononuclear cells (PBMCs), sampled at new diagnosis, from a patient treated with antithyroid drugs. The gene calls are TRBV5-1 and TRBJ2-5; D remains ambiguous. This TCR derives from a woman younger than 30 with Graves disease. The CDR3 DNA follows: TGCGCCAGCAGCCCACATTTGGGAGAGACCCAGTACTTC. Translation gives CASSPHLGETQYF.